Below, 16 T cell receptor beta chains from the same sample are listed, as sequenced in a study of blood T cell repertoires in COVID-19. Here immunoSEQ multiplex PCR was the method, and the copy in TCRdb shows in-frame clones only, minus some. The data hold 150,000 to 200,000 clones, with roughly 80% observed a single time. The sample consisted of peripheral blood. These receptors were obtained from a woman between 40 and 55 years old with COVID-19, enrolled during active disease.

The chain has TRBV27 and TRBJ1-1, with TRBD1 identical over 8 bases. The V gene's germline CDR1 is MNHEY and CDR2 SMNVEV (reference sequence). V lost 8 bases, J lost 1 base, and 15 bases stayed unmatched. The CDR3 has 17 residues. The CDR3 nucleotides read TGTGCCAGCGGTACAGGACAGGGTTTGGGGAGGAACACTGAAGCTTTCTTT. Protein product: CASGTGQGLGRNTEAFF.

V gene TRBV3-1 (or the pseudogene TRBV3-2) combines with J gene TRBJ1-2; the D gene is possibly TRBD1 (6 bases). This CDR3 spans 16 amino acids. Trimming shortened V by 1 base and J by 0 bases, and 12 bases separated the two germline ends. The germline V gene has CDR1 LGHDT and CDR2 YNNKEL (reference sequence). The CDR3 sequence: CASSQAGYRANYGYTF. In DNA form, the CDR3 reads TGTGCCAGCAGCCAAGCCGGCTACAGGGCTAACTATGGCTACACCTTC.

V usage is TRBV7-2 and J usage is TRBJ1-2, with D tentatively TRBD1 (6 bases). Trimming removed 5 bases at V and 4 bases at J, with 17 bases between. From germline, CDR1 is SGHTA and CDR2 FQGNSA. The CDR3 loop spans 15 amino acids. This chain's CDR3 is CASSPGGQFTYGYTF. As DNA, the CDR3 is TGTGCCAGCAGCCCGGGTGGACAGTTTACCTATGGCTACACCTTC.

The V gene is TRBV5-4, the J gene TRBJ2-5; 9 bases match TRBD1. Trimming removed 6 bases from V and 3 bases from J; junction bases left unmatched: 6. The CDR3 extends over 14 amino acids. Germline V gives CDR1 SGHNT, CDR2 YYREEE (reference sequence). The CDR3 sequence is CASTLQGAKETQYF. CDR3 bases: TGTGCCAGCACCCTACAGGGGGCAAAAGAGACCCAGTACTTC.

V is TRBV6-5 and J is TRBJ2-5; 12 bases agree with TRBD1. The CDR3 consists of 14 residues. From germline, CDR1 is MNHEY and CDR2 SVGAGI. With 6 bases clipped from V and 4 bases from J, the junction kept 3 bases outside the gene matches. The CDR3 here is CASRRDRGRETQYF. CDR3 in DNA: TGTGCCAGCAGGAGGGACAGGGGGCGAGAGACCCAGTACTTC.

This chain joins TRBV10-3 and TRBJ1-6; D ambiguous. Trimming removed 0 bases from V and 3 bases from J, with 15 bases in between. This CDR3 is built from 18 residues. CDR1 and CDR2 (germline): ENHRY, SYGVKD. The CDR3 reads CAISESTAGSLYNSPLHF. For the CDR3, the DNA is TGTGCCATCAGTGAGTCGACGGCAGGATCCCTCTATAATTCACCCCTCCACTTT.

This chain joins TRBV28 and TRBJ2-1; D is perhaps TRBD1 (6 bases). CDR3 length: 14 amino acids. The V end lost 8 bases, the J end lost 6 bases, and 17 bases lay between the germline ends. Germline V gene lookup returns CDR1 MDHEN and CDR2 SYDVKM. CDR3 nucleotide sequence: TGTGCCAGCTTACGGGACATCGAGCCCAATGAGCAGTTCTTC. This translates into CASLRDIEPNEQFF.

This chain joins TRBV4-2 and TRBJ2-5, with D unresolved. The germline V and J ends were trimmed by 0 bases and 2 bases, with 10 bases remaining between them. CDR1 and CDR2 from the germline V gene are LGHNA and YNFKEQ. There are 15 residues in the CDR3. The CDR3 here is CASSQDLNGQETQYF. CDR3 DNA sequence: TGTGCCAGCAGCCAAGATCTGAACGGGCAAGAGACCCAGTACTTC.

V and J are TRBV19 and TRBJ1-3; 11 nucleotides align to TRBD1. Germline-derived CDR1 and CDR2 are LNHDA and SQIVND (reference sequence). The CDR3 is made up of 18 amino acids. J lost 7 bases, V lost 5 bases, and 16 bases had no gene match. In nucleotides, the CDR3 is TGTGCCAGTAGTCCTGGGACAGGGGGATCAGTCTCGGGCAACACCATATATTTT. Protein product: CASSPGTGGSVSGNTIYF.

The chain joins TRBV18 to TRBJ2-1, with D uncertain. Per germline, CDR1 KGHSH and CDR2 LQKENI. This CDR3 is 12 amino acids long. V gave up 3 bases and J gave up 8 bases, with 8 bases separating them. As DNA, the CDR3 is TGTGCCAGCTCACCTTTGGGCTATGAGCAGTTCTTC. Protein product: CASSPLGYEQFF.

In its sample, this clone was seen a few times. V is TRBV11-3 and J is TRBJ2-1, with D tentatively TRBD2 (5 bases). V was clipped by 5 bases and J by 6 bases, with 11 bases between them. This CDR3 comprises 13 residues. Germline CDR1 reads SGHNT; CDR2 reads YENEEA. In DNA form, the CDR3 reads TGTGCCAGCAGCCCCCCGGACTTCAATGAGCAGTTCTTC. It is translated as CASSPPDFNEQFF.

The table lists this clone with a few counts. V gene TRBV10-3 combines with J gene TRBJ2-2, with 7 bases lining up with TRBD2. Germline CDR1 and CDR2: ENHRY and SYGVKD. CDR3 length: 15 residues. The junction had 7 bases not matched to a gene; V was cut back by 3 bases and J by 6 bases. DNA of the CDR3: TGTGCCATCAGTGATGGGAGGGAGAAAGCCGGGGAGCTGTTTTTT. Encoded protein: CAISDGREKAGELFF.

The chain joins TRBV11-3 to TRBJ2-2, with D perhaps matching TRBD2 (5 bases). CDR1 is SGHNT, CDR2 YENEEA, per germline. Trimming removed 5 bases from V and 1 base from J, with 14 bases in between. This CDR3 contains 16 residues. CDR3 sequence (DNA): TGTGCCAGCAGCCCCCATTCGGGATGGAACACCGGGGAGCTGTTTTTT. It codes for CASSPHSGWNTGELFF.

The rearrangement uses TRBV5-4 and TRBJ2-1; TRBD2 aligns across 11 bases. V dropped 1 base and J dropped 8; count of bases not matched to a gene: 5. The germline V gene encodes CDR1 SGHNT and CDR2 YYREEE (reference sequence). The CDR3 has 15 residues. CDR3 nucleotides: TGTGCCAGCAGCTTGACTAGCGGGAGTTTTCATGAGCAGTTCTTC. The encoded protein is CASSLTSGSFHEQFF.

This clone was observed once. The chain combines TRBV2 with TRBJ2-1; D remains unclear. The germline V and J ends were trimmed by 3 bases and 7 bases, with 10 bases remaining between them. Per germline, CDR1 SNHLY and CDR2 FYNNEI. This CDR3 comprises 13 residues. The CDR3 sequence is CASSEPLRNEQFF. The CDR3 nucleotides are TGTGCCAGCAGTGAGCCACTACGAAATGAGCAGTTCTTC. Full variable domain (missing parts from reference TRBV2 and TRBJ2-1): EPEVTQTPSHQVTQMGQEVILRCVPISNHLYFYWYRQILGQKVEFLVSFYNNEISEKSEIFDDQFSVERPDGSNFTLKIRSTKLEDSAMYFCASSEPLRNEQFFGPGTRLTVL.

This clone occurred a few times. The CDR3 is CAISSGTGGSSYEQYF. CDR3 sequence (DNA): TGTGCCATCAGCAGCGGCACCGGGGGTAGCTCCTACGAGCAGTACTTC. The chain combines TRBV10-3 with TRBJ2-7; D might be TRBD2 (6 bases). CDR3 size: 16 residues. Germline-derived CDR1 and CDR2 are ENHRY and SYGVKD. The V gene lost 6 bases and the J gene lost 0 bases, with 18 bases spanning the gap.